The present T cell receptor beta chain was sequenced within a study of CD8 T cells in Susac syndrome. The overall study: Patients with Susac syndrome were therapy-naive, on corticosteroids, or on intravenous immunoglobulin alone at the time that blood was drawn.

As to this clonotype: Its target is not known.

An amount of RNA that ranged from roughly 0.45 to 1 ug was reverse transcribed with random hexamers. Amplification of TCR beta CDR3 used immunoSEQ multiplex PCR across 54 Vbeta and 13 Jbeta. One entry per CDR3 protein results from TCRdb running MiXCR on the immunoSEQ multiplex PCR reads. The table records 200,000 to 250,000 distinct CDR3 sequences, around 93% of them present only once. CD8+ and CD4+ T cells taken from blood had their TCR beta sequenced. Overall study findings and caveats: The study conceded that relatively few individuals underwent its TCR sequencing and HLA analysis.

The sample taken for sequencing was CD4+ T cells from PBMCs. The origin of this receptor is a human donor with Susac syndrome.

DNA for the CDR3: TGCGCCAGCAGCTTGGAGCCCCAACCGGAGACCCAGTACTTC. It encodes CASSLEPQPETQYF. V is TRBV5-1 and J is TRBJ2-5; no reliable D call. The CDR3 spans 14 residues. Trimming shortened V by 0 bases and J by 5 bases, and 11 bases separated the two germline ends. The germline V gene has CDR1 SGHRS and CDR2 YFSETQ.